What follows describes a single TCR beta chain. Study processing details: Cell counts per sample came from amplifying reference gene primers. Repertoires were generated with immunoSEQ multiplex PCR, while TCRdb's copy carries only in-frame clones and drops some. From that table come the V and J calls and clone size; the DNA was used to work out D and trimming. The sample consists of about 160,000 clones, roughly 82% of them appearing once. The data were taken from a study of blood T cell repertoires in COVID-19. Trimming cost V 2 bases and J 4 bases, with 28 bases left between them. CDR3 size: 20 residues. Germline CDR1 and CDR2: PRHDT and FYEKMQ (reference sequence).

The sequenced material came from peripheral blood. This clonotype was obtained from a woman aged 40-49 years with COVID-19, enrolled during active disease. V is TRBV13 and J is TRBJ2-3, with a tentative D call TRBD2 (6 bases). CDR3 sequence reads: CASSLYLRQGGRSKADTQYF. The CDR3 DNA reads TGTGCCAGCAGCTTATATTTGCGGCAGGGAGGTCGGTCCAAGGCAGATACGCAGTATTTT.